These T cell receptor beta chains were read from a single sample in a study of T-cell memory formation after mild COVID-19. TCRdb re-analysed the 5' RACE reads in MiXCR, keeping a single row per CDR3 protein. The repertoire holds some 190,000 distinct CDR3 sequences, with about 17% as singletons. Sequencing was performed on PBMCs or a T cell subset sorted from them (not recorded which). The receptor source for this set is an adult woman who had mild COVID-19 (a few samples of this study predate the infection). Cell type and time point are not known. Both conserved end residues are part of each CDR3. Each record gives: clone size, D gene, J gene, V gene, CDR3 protein, CDR3 DNA. A D gene is named only where the DNA matches it firmly. Where a row states a size, it is once, few, many or the class of an expanded clone; other rows omit it.

clone_size: few; d_call: NA; j_call: TRBJ1-1; v_call: TRBV20-1; cdr3_aa: CSARMNTEAFF; cdr3_nt: TGCAGTGCTAGAATGAACACTGAAGCTTTCTTT
clone_size: NA; d_call: TRBD2; j_call: TRBJ2-2; v_call: TRBV4-1; cdr3_aa: CASSLPGLAGAGELFF; cdr3_nt: TGCGCCAGCAGCCTTCCCGGACTAGCGGGGGCCGGGGAGCTGTTTTTT
clone_size: NA; d_call: TRBD1; j_call: TRBJ1-2; v_call: TRBV7-2; cdr3_aa: CASSVETGRGYTF; cdr3_nt: TGTGCCAGCAGCGTCGAGACAGGGAGGGGCTACACCTTC
clone_size: NA; d_call: NA; j_call: TRBJ2-3; v_call: TRBV6-5; cdr3_aa: CASSYSYRSTGTQYF; cdr3_nt: TGTGCCAGCAGTTACTCGTACAGGTCGACGGGTACGCAGTATTTT
clone_size: NA; d_call: TRBD1; j_call: TRBJ1-6; v_call: TRBV27; cdr3_aa: CASSFRDRVNSPLHF; cdr3_nt: TGTGCCAGCAGTTTTCGGGACAGGGTCAATTCACCCCTCCACTTT
clone_size: few; d_call: TRBD1; j_call: TRBJ2-1; v_call: TRBV12-3/TRBV12-4; cdr3_aa: CASSLGTGVYNEQFF; cdr3_nt: TGTGCCAGCAGTTTAGGGACAGGGGTCTACAATGAGCAGTTCTTC
clone_size: few; d_call: TRBD1; j_call: TRBJ1-1; v_call: TRBV7-2; cdr3_aa: CASSSGTGGRTGTEAFF; cdr3_nt: TGTGCCAGCAGCTCGGGGACAGGGGGCCGGACAGGCACTGAAGCTTTCTTT
clone_size: NA; d_call: TRBD2; j_call: TRBJ2-7; v_call: TRBV6-1; cdr3_aa: CASSEKASGSYEQYF; cdr3_nt: TGTGCCAGCAGTGAAAAGGCTAGCGGTTCCTACGAGCAGTACTTC
clone_size: NA; d_call: NA; j_call: TRBJ2-5; v_call: TRBV20-1; cdr3_aa: CSERLWGPVQETQYF; cdr3_nt: TGCAGTGAGAGATTGTGGGGTCCGGTCCAAGAGACCCAGTACTTC
clone_size: few; d_call: NA; j_call: TRBJ2-2; v_call: TRBV6-2/TRBV6-3; cdr3_aa: CASSLQGHNTGELFF; cdr3_nt: TGTGCCAGCAGTTTACAGGGACACAACACCGGGGAGCTGTTTTTT
clone_size: few; d_call: TRBD1; j_call: TRBJ1-2; v_call: TRBV29-1; cdr3_aa: CSVAGQGNYGYTF; cdr3_nt: TGCAGCGTAGCTGGACAGGGAAACTATGGCTACACCTTC
clone_size: many; d_call: NA; j_call: TRBJ1-1; v_call: TRBV10-3; cdr3_aa: CAISESVGRGNTEAFF; cdr3_nt: TGTGCCATCAGTGAGTCGGTAGGACGAGGTAACACTGAAGCTTTCTTT
clone_size: NA; d_call: NA; j_call: TRBJ2-1; v_call: TRBV7-9; cdr3_aa: CASSLLATGYNEQFF; cdr3_nt: TGTGCCAGCAGCCTTCTAGCTACAGGCTACAATGAGCAGTTCTTC
clone_size: few; d_call: NA; j_call: TRBJ1-2; v_call: TRBV4-1; cdr3_aa: CASSPGAGYYGYTF; cdr3_nt: TGCGCCAGCAGCCCAGGGGCGGGCTACTATGGCTACACCTTC
clone_size: NA; d_call: NA; j_call: TRBJ2-7; v_call: TRBV3-1; cdr3_aa: CASSQEPSRTIYEQYF; cdr3_nt: TGTGCCAGCAGCCAAGAACCCAGCAGGACCATATACGAGCAGTACTTC
clone_size: many; d_call: TRBD2; j_call: TRBJ2-1; v_call: TRBV6-5; cdr3_aa: CASSSPPGLGRTNEQFF; cdr3_nt: TGTGCCAGCAGCTCCCCCCCCGGACTAGGGAGAACCAATGAGCAGTTCTTC
clone_size: NA; d_call: TRBD1; j_call: TRBJ2-1; v_call: TRBV12-3/TRBV12-4; cdr3_aa: CASSLRLWTGVLSPQMEQFF; cdr3_nt: TGTGCCAGCAGCCTAAGACTCTGGACAGGGGTCCTAAGTCCGCAAATGGAGCAGTTCTTC
clone_size: NA; d_call: NA; j_call: TRBJ1-1; v_call: TRBV20-1; cdr3_aa: CSAIPTLNTEAFF; cdr3_nt: TGCAGTGCTATACCGACACTGAACACTGAAGCTTTCTTT
clone_size: NA; d_call: TRBD2; j_call: TRBJ2-2; v_call: TRBV9; cdr3_aa: CASSVAAGGLTGELFF; cdr3_nt: TGTGCCAGCAGCGTAGCAGCGGGGGGCCTCACCGGGGAGCTGTTTTTT
clone_size: NA; d_call: NA; j_call: TRBJ2-5; v_call: TRBV3-1; cdr3_aa: CASSQLQETQYF; cdr3_nt: TGTGCCAGCAGCCAACTCCAAGAGACCCAGTACTTC
clone_size: many; d_call: NA; j_call: TRBJ2-3; v_call: TRBV24-1; cdr3_aa: CATSDLGNTDTQYF; cdr3_nt: TGTGCCACCAGTGATTTGGGCAACACAGATACGCAGTATTTT
clone_size: NA; d_call: NA; j_call: TRBJ2-3; v_call: TRBV20-1; cdr3_aa: CSARSGQKGTDTQYF; cdr3_nt: TGCAGTGCTAGGTCCGGACAGAAAGGCACAGATACGCAGTATTTT
clone_size: NA; d_call: NA; j_call: TRBJ2-2; v_call: TRBV12-3/TRBV12-4; cdr3_aa: CASSPTDRGTGELFF; cdr3_nt: TGTGCCAGCTCGCCGACAGACCGAGGGACCGGGGAGCTGTTTTTT
clone_size: NA; d_call: NA; j_call: TRBJ1-2; v_call: TRBV5-1; cdr3_aa: CASSWQGINGYTF; cdr3_nt: TGCGCCAGCAGCTGGCAGGGGATTAATGGCTACACCTTC
clone_size: NA; d_call: NA; j_call: TRBJ1-1; v_call: TRBV5-1; cdr3_aa: CASSIGSAAMNTEAFF; cdr3_nt: TGCGCCAGCAGCATAGGTAGCGCGGCAATGAACACTGAAGCTTTCTTT
clone_size: many; d_call: NA; j_call: TRBJ1-2; v_call: TRBV5-5; cdr3_aa: CASSLASGVNYGYTF; cdr3_nt: TGTGCCAGCAGCTTGGCCTCAGGGGTAAACTATGGCTACACCTTC
clone_size: NA; d_call: NA; j_call: TRBJ2-3; v_call: TRBV7-2; cdr3_aa: CASSEGRGDTQYF; cdr3_nt: TGTGCCAGCTCTGAGGGCCGCGGAGATACGCAGTATTTT
clone_size: NA; d_call: TRBD1; j_call: TRBJ2-3; v_call: TRBV7-8; cdr3_aa: CASSPGQASTDTQYF; cdr3_nt: TGTGCCAGCAGCCCAGGACAGGCAAGCACAGATACGCAGTATTTT
clone_size: few; d_call: TRBD2; j_call: TRBJ2-5; v_call: TRBV6-2/TRBV6-3; cdr3_aa: CASSEGLAGVWETQYF; cdr3_nt: TGTGCCAGCAGTGAAGGACTAGCGGGGGTGTGGGAGACCCAGTACTTC
clone_size: NA; d_call: NA; j_call: TRBJ2-5; v_call: TRBV15; cdr3_aa: CATSRDDLMVTF; cdr3_nt: TGTGCCACCAGCAGAGATGATCTTATGGTTACTTTC
clone_size: NA; d_call: TRBD1; j_call: TRBJ1-5; v_call: TRBV9; cdr3_aa: CASSVTGGNQPQHF; cdr3_nt: TGTGCCAGCAGCGTCACAGGGGGCAATCAGCCCCAGCATTTT
clone_size: NA; d_call: NA; j_call: TRBJ1-5; v_call: TRBV12-3/TRBV12-4; cdr3_aa: CASSSAGSWGPDQPQHF; cdr3_nt: TGTGCCAGCAGTTCCGCGGGCTCGTGGGGGCCCGATCAGCCCCAGCATTTT
clone_size: few; d_call: NA; j_call: TRBJ1-5; v_call: TRBV7-8; cdr3_aa: CASSFRGTNQPQHF; cdr3_nt: TGTGCCAGCAGCTTCCGGGGTACAAATCAGCCCCAGCATTTT
clone_size: NA; d_call: TRBD2; j_call: TRBJ2-2; v_call: TRBV12-3/TRBV12-4; cdr3_aa: CASSKTSPGELFF; cdr3_nt: TGTGCCAGCAGTAAGACTAGCCCCGGGGAGCTGTTTTTT
clone_size: NA; d_call: TRBD2; j_call: TRBJ2-3; v_call: TRBV5-1; cdr3_aa: CASSRTSGSSYTQYF; cdr3_nt: TGCGCCAGCAGCCGGACTAGCGGGAGCTCATATACGCAGTATTTT
clone_size: few; d_call: TRBD1; j_call: TRBJ1-1; v_call: TRBV12-3/TRBV12-4; cdr3_aa: CASRFDRAEAFF; cdr3_nt: TGTGCCAGCAGATTTGACAGGGCTGAAGCTTTCTTT
clone_size: NA; d_call: TRBD2; j_call: TRBJ2-3; v_call: TRBV20-1; cdr3_aa: CSARALAGVRQYF; cdr3_nt: TGCAGTGCTAGAGCACTAGCGGGGGTGAGGCAGTATTTT
clone_size: few; d_call: NA; j_call: TRBJ2-1; v_call: TRBV6-2/TRBV6-3; cdr3_aa: CASRGNGGYNEQFF; cdr3_nt: TGTGCCAGCAGAGGAAACGGGGGATACAATGAGCAGTTCTTC
clone_size: NA; d_call: TRBD2; j_call: TRBJ2-3; v_call: TRBV6-2/TRBV6-3; cdr3_aa: CASKTSGIADTQYF; cdr3_nt: TGTGCCAGCAAGACTAGCGGGATCGCAGATACGCAGTATTTT
clone_size: few; d_call: NA; j_call: TRBJ1-2; v_call: TRBV19; cdr3_aa: CATTRRGFYGYTF; cdr3_nt: TGTGCCACAACTAGGAGGGGGTTCTATGGCTACACCTTC